These 17 T cell receptor beta chains came from one sample sequenced in a study of shared clonotypes between healthy human individuals. The table came from immunoSEQ multiplex PCR; TCRdb's copy has only in-frame clones and leaves some out. Here the sample spans 2 million to 2.5 million clones, nearly 97% being singletons. Material for sequencing was naive CD4+ T cells sorted from blood. Documented subset: CD45RA+ positively selected. These receptors originate from a man between 18 and 35 years old in good health.

The V gene is TRBV11-2, the J gene TRBJ1-4, with TRBD1 identical over 7 bases. The germline gives CDR1 SGHAT, CDR2 FQNNGV. Trimming removed 3 bases from V and 8 bases from J; junction bases left unmatched: 3. The CDR3 loop spans 13 amino acids. The CDR3 here is CASSFRGKEKLFF. The CDR3 region has the DNA TGTGCCAGCAGCTTCAGGGGGAAGGAAAAACTGTTTTTT.

This chain joins TRBV5-6 and TRBJ2-7; the D gene is possibly TRBD2 (5 bases). Germline V gives CDR1 SGHDT, CDR2 YYEEEE. The CDR3 runs 12 residues. V lost 7 bases to trimming and J lost 6 bases, with 14 bases between them. The CDR3 bases are TGTGCCAGCCCACGTACAGCGGTCGAGCAGTACTTC. Its translation: CASPRTAVEQYF.

The rearrangement uses TRBV10-1 and TRBJ2-5, with D hard to call. CDR1 and CDR2 (germline): WNHNN, SYGVQD (reference sequence). The CDR3 extends over 12 amino acids. Trimming took off 0 bases at V and 13 bases at J, with 12 bases between the two ends. The CDR3 sequence: CASSESSLPLYF. Here the CDR3 DNA reads TGCGCCAGCAGTGAGTCAAGCCTACCGTTGTACTTC.

The chain combines TRBV5-1 with TRBJ2-1; D remains ambiguous. The CDR3 extends over 14 amino acids. Germline V gives CDR1 SGHRS, CDR2 YFSETQ. The V end lost 2 bases, the J end lost 5 bases, and 11 bases lay between the germline ends. This CDR3 is CASSLQQQNNEQFF. The CDR3 region has the DNA TGCGCCAGCAGCTTACAGCAACAGAACAATGAGCAGTTCTTC.

This chain joins TRBV28 and TRBJ1-5; TRBD1 matches at 7 bases. The germline V gene encodes CDR1 MDHEN and CDR2 SYDVKM. The junction had 3 bases not matched to a gene; V was cut back by 6 bases and J by 7 bases. This CDR3 contains 12 residues. The CDR3 nucleotides read TGTGCCAGCAGCTGGGGACAGCAGCCCCAGCATTTT. The encoded protein is CASSWGQQPQHF.

This chain joins TRBV7-2 and TRBJ2-3; no definite D call. Trimming took 3 bases from V and 2 from J, leaving 9 bases between them. Germline CDR1 SGHTA, CDR2 FQGNSA. The CDR3 has 14 residues. The CDR3: CASSLTRATDTQYF. The DNA for the CDR3 is TGTGCCAGCAGCTTGACACGGGCCACAGATACGCAGTATTTT. Full variable domain (missing parts from reference TRBV7-2 and TRBJ2-3): GAGVSQSPSNKVTEKGKDVELRCDPISGHTALYWYRQSLGQGLEFLIYFQGNSAPDKSGLPSDRFSAERTGGSVSTLTIQRTQQEDSAVYLCASSLTRATDTQYFGPGTRLTVL.

The count of this clone is one. The rearrangement links TRBV5-4 to TRBJ1-2; TRBD1 might be the D (5 bases). There are 14 residues in the CDR3. Trimming stripped 3 bases from V and 1 base from J, with 10 bases between. CDR1 is SGHNT and CDR2 is YYREEE in the germline V gene (reference sequence). CDR3 nucleotides: TGTGCCAGCAGCTCGGCGACAGTTAACTATGGCTACACCTTC. This translates into CASSSATVNYGYTF.

The CDR3 here is CASSIEPSMEQYF. The CDR3 DNA reads as TGTGCCAGTAGTATTGAGCCCTCTATGGAGCAGTACTTC. The chain combines TRBV19 with TRBJ2-7; no definite D call. The germline gives CDR1 LNHDA, CDR2 SQIVND (reference sequence). The V gene lost 3 bases and the J gene lost 7 bases, with 13 bases spanning the gap. The CDR3 spans 13 residues.

The chain combines TRBV7-9 with TRBJ2-2, with TRBD1 identical over 7 bases. J gave up 0 bases and V 8 bases, and 3 bases lay outside the gene matches. The CDR3 is 14 residues long. CDR1 and CDR2 (germline): SEHNR, FQNEAQ (reference sequence). CDR3 sequence (DNA): TGTGCCAGCTTGGGACAGACGAACACCGGGGAGCTGTTTTTT. As protein: CASLGQTNTGELFF. The whole variable domain, filled in from reference TRBV7-9 and TRBJ2-2, reads DTGVSQNPRHKITKRGQNVTFRCDPISEHNRLYWYRQTLGQGPEFLTYFQNEAQLEKSRLLSDRFSAERPKGSFSTLEIQRTEQGDSAMYLCASLGQTNTGELFFGEGSRLTVL.

The V call is TRBV11-3, the J call TRBJ2-2; 14 nucleotides line up with TRBD2. Germline CDR1 is SGHNT and CDR2 is YENEEA. The junction had 9 bases not matched to a gene; V was cut back by 3 bases and J by 3 bases. The CDR3 totals 19 residues. The chain's CDR3 is CASSFRLAGGPVDTGELFF. The DNA of the CDR3 is TGTGCCAGCAGCTTTCGACTAGCGGGAGGGCCGGTGGACACCGGGGAGCTGTTTTTT.

This clone was seen once. The chain employs TRBV7-2 and TRBJ2-7; 8 nucleotides match TRBD1. The J segment lost 0 bases and the V segment lost 4 bases, leaving 8 bases of the junction unmatched. Germline lookup yields CDR1 SGHTA and CDR2 FQGNSA. CDR3 size: 16 residues. The DNA of the CDR3 is TGTGCCAGCAGCTACACTGGGACAGGCTTCTCCTACGAGCAGTACTTC. Protein: CASSYTGTGFSYEQYF.

The genes are TRBV18 and TRBJ1-1; D unclear. Germline loops: CDR1 KGHSH, CDR2 LQKENI. The V gene lost 2 bases and the J gene lost 2 bases, with 9 bases spanning the gap. This CDR3 has 14 amino acids. In DNA, the CDR3 is TGTGCCAGCTCACCAGCCACAAGCAACACTGAAGCTTTCTTT. Translating it yields CASSPATSNTEAFF.

This clone was seen a single time. The gene calls are TRBV5-1 and TRBJ1-4; TRBD1 might be the D (5 bases). Trimming left V 0 bases short and J 8 bases short, with 14 bases between. The CDR3 length is 15 residues. Germline-derived CDR1 and CDR2 are SGHRS and YFSETQ. CDR3 residues: CASSLEGASSEKLFF. CDR3 in DNA: TGCGCCAGCAGCTTGGAAGGGGCATCGAGCGAAAAACTGTTTTTT.

V and J are TRBV5-1 and TRBJ2-1, with TRBD2 matching 11 bases. V shed 5 bases and J 3 bases; nucleotides not matched to a gene: 4. Germline loops: CDR1 SGHRS, CDR2 YFSETQ. The CDR3 totals 15 residues. In DNA form, the CDR3 reads TGCGCCAGCAGGTCTAGCGGGGGGAACTACAATGAGCAGTTCTTC. As protein: CASRSSGGNYNEQFF.

This CDR3 reads CASTYGGSYNEQFF. The CDR3 nucleotides are TGTGCCAGTACCTATGGTGGTTCCTACAATGAGCAGTTCTTC. The rearrangement links TRBV19 to TRBJ2-1; D gene ambiguous. Germline V gene data show CDR1 as LNHDA and CDR2 as SQIVND (reference sequence). This CDR3 has 14 residues. Between the trimmed V and J ends, which lost 7 bases and 1 base, there was a span of 11 bases.

The chain combines TRBV6-5 with TRBJ2-7; the D is unclear. CDR3 length equals 15 residues. Deletions cut 0 bases from V and 0 bases from J, with 9 bases between. CDR1 and CDR2 (germline): MNHEY, SVGAGI. The CDR3 sequence: CASSYSSASSYEQYF. CDR3 nucleotides: TGTGCCAGCAGTTACTCAAGCGCGAGCTCCTACGAGCAGTACTTC.

The V gene is TRBV5-1, the J gene TRBJ2-1; TRBD1 is a possible D gene (6 bases). V gave up 4 bases and J gave up 3 bases, with 14 bases separating them. Germline V gene lookup returns CDR1 SGHRS and CDR2 YFSETQ. The CDR3 has 15 residues. In nucleotides, the CDR3 is TGCGCCAGCAGCAAAGCAGGGGATTACTACAATGAGCAGTTCTTC. Protein: CASSKAGDYYNEQFF.